Listed below are T cell receptor beta chains from one sample, sequenced in a study of cytomegalovirus exposure and HLA in healthy donors. Assay used: immunoSEQ multiplex PCR; TCRdb lists only in-frame clones, some missing. In the table there are about 150,000 clones, around four fifths of which are singletons. Sequences were obtained from PBMCs. These receptors originate from a woman aged 45-65 years in good health and CMV-seropositive. The CDR3 runs from the conserved cysteine through the conserved F or W. A D gene is named only where the DNA matches it firmly. Clone size appears in some rows only: once, few, many, or a class for an expanded clone.

clone size | J gene | V gene | D gene | CDR3 protein | CDR3 DNA
- | TRBJ1-4 | TRBV5-1 | TRBD1 | CASSLDPQGQANEKLFF | TGCGCCAGCAGCTTGGACCCTCAGGGACAGGCTAATGAAAAACTGTTTTTT
- | TRBJ2-4 | TRBV19 | - | CASSIVGANIQYF | TGTGCCAGTAGTATAGTTGGGGCGAACATTCAGTACTTC
- | TRBJ2-1 | TRBV6-5 | - | CASSSVRVGRQFF | TGTGCCAGCAGTTCCGTGCGGGTAGGGAGGCAGTTCTTC
- | TRBJ2-1 | TRBV11-2 | TRBD2 | CASSLEGGGRYEQFF | TGTGCCAGCAGCTTAGAGGGCGGGGGGCGGTATGAGCAGTTCTTC
- | TRBJ1-1 | TRBV2 | TRBD1 | CASTKDREGEAFF | TGTGCCAGCACTAAGGACAGGGAAGGTGAAGCTTTCTTT
- | TRBJ2-3 | TRBV30 | TRBD2 | CAWSVGTSGGAGQYF | TGTGCCTGGAGTGTAGGGACTAGCGGGGGGGCTGGGCAGTATTTT
few | TRBJ1-1 | TRBV9 | - | CASSAGTQNTEAFF | TGTGCCAGCAGCGCGGGGACTCAGAACACTGAAGCTTTCTTT
- | TRBJ1-6 | TRBV6-5 | TRBD1 | CASSYLGQGYNSPLHF | TGTGCCAGCAGTTACCTTGGACAGGGATATAATTCACCCCTCCACTTT
once | TRBJ1-1 | TRBV7-9 | - | CASSLVGGVNTEAFF | TGTGCCAGCAGCTTGGTTGGGGGGGTGAACACTGAAGCTTTCTTT
- | TRBJ1-2 | TRBV5-4 | TRBD1 | CASSRDRWNYGYTF | TGTGCCAGCAGCAGGGACAGGTGGAACTATGGCTACACCTTC
- | TRBJ1-2 | TRBV5-4 | - | CASSYPGGYGYTF | TGTGCCAGCAGCTACCCGGGAGGATATGGCTACACCTTC
- | TRBJ2-7 | TRBV7-9 | TRBD1 | CSSSTTRGRKIYEQYF | TGTTCCAGCAGCACAACCAGGGGGCGTAAGATCTACGAGCAGTACTTC
- | TRBJ1-1 | TRBV5-6 | TRBD1 | CASSLNQGATEAFF | TGTGCCAGCAGCTTGAATCAGGGGGCGACTGAAGCTTTCTTT
- | TRBJ1-2 | TRBV2 | - | CASSERPIDNKGYTF | TGTGCCAGCAGTGAACGGCCGATCGACAACAAGGGCTACACCTTC
- | TRBJ1-1 | TRBV6-4 | - | CASRLGANTEAFF | TGTGCCAGCAGATTAGGGGCGAACACTGAAGCTTTCTTT
- | TRBJ1-2 | TRBV7-9 | - | CASSLEVPARDYGYTF | TGTGCCAGCAGCTTAGAGGTCCCGGCGCGGGACTATGGCTACACCTTC
few | TRBJ1-1 | TRBV6-1 | TRBD1 | CASRTGLNTEAFF | TGTGCCAGCAGGACAGGGCTGAACACTGAAGCTTTCTTT
- | TRBJ1-6 | TRBV6-1 | - | CASSESIGSGLSPLHF | TGTGCCAGCAGTGAAAGTATAGGGAGTGGGTTATCACCCCTCCACTTT
- | TRBJ2-7 | TRBV5-1 | TRBD1 | CASSGGQNYYEQYF | TGCGCCAGCAGCGGGGGACAGAATTACTACGAGCAGTACTTC
few | TRBJ2-1 | TRBV19 | TRBD1 | CASSIAAGGYNEQFF | TGTGCCAGTAGTATAGCGGCAGGGGGCTACAATGAGCAGTTCTTC
- | TRBJ2-5 | TRBV29-1 | TRBD1 | CSVEGVKDRAGGTQYF | TGCAGCGTTGAAGGCGTAAAGGACAGGGCAGGAGGGACCCAGTACTTC
few | TRBJ2-7 | TRBV9 | - | CASSPMAGVGYEQYF | TGTGCCAGCAGCCCGATGGCAGGGGTTGGCTACGAGCAGTACTTC
- | TRBJ2-1 | TRBV5-1 | TRBD2 | CASSLRVGAGGANEQFF | TGCGCCAGCAGCTTGCGGGTCGGAGCGGGGGGAGCGAATGAGCAGTTCTTC
- | TRBJ1-6 | TRBV11-2 | TRBD1 | CASSSPGQGYNSPLHF | TGTGCCAGCAGCTCACCGGGACAGGGCTATAATTCACCCCTCCACTTT
- | TRBJ2-5 | TRBV19 | - | CASSMGQGIETQYF | TGTGCCAGTAGTATGGGCCAGGGGATAGAGACCCAGTACTTC
- | TRBJ1-4 | TRBV27 | TRBD1 | CASSLLGQGTNEKLFF | TGTGCCAGCAGTTTATTAGGACAGGGAACTAATGAAAAACTGTTTTTT
- | TRBJ2-5 | TRBV7-9 | TRBD1 | CASSLGTGGLETQYF | TGTGCCAGCAGCTTAGGAACAGGGGGCCTAGAGACCCAGTACTTC
- | TRBJ1-2 | TRBV6-5 | - | CASSKGYGYTF | TGTGCCAGCAGCAAGGGGTATGGCTACACCTTC
- | TRBJ2-7 | TRBV7-3 | - | CASSLTGSSYEQYF | TGTGCCAGCAGCTTAACGGGGAGCTCCTACGAGCAGTACTTC
- | TRBJ2-5 | TRBV19 | - | CASKRYGETQYF | TGTGCCAGTAAGCGGTATGGGGAGACCCAGTACTTC
- | TRBJ2-3 | TRBV10-3 | TRBD1 | CAISGRQGGDTQYF | TGTGCCATCAGTGGAAGACAGGGCGGAGATACGCAGTATTTT
- | TRBJ1-5 | TRBV6-6 | - | CASSYSREQPQHF | TGTGCCAGCAGTTACTCTCGAGAGCAGCCCCAGCATTTT
- | TRBJ1-1 | TRBV11-1 | - | CASSLIAGATEAFF | TGTGCCAGCAGCTTAATTGCGGGGGCCACTGAAGCTTTCTTT
- | TRBJ2-1 | TRBV5-1 | TRBD1 | CASSFSLGQGEDEQFF | TGCGCCAGCAGTTTTTCCCTGGGACAGGGGGAGGATGAGCAGTTCTTC
- | TRBJ1-1 | TRBV18 | - | CASSPPGTPNTEAFF | TGTGCCAGCTCACCGCCCGGGACACCGAACACTGAAGCTTTCTTT
once | TRBJ2-7 | TRBV13 | TRBD2 | CASSSGLAGVQYEQYF | TGTGCCAGCAGCTCGGGACTAGCGGGGGTGCAGTACGAGCAGTACTTC
- | TRBJ2-5 | TRBV11-2 | - | CASSLAFQETQYF | TGTGCCAGCAGCTTAGCGTTTCAAGAGACCCAGTACTTC
few | TRBJ2-4 | TRBV25-1 | TRBD1 | CASSGTTGDKNIQYF | TGTGCCAGCAGTGGCACAACAGGGGATAAAAACATTCAGTACTTC
- | TRBJ2-5 | TRBV10-2 | - | CASSESTRGATQYF | TGCGCCAGCAGTGAGTCGACCCGTGGGGCGACCCAGTACTTC